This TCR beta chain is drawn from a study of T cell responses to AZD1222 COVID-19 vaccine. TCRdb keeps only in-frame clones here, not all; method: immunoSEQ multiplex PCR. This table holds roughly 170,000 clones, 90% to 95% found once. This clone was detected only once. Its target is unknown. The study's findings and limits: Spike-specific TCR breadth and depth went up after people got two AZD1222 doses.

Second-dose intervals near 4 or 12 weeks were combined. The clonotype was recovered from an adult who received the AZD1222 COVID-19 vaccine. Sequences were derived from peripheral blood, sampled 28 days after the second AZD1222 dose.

The DNA for the CDR3 is TGTGCCAGCAGCCAAAGGGGTACATCCTACAATGAGCAGTTCTTC. Translation gives CASSQRGTSYNEQFF. The chain is built from TRBV3-1 (or the pseudogene TRBV3-2) and TRBJ2-1; D might be TRBD1 (5 bases). Germline V gene lookup returns CDR1 LGHDT and CDR2 YNNKEL (reference sequence). V was pared by 2 bases and J by 1 base, with 9 bases between. The CDR3 has 15 residues.